This T cell receptor beta chain was sequenced during a study of T cell repertoires in aging, cancer and after chemotherapy. Background on the study: Six age groups, ranging from 30 or younger to 70 or older, included the donors. Regarding the study as a whole: Across the chemotherapy interval, each cancer cohort showed higher median generation probability, suggesting thymic rebound. Compared with age-matched healthy donors, untreated hematological or solid cancer patients showed higher blood TCR clonality.

The template was genomic DNA from peripheral blood, not RNA. As concerns this clonotype: Its target is not known.

Trimming shortened V by 5 bases and J by 2 bases, and 5 bases separated the two germline ends. The CDR3 is made up of 12 amino acids. CDR1 and CDR2 (germline): KGHDR, SFDVKD. Rearranged V-D-J TRB sequences were amplified with a mixed TRB-A/B primer pool. TCRdb re-derived calls from the multiplex PCR reads in MiXCR, one entry per CDR3 protein. The sample includes about 2,400 distinct CDR3 sequences, 35% to 50% of them seen just once. This chain connects TRBV24-1 to TRBJ1-2, with D hard to call. This clonotype was obtained from a human donor with a solid tumor. The sample comprised blood. The CDR3: CATSAWNYGYTF. CDR3 DNA: TGTGCCACCAGTGCCTGGAACTATGGCTACACCTTC.